This T cell receptor (beta chain) was obtained from a study of low-dose radiotherapy and immunotherapy resistance in tumors. As to time point: before trial treatment. This clonotype was picked up many times. Trimming removed 6 bases from V and 2 bases from J, with 12 bases in between. CDR1 and CDR2 (germline): SNHLY, FYNNEI. The CDR3 totals 14 residues. Both TCRalpha and TCRbeta chains were reverse transcribed with V-gene-specific primers. Using a constant-region primer together with a V-primer adapter, TCRs were subjected to around 20 PCR cycles of amplification. Isolated mRNA was amplified by in vitro transcription. TCRdb re-analysed the reads in MiXCR, keeping a single row per CDR3 protein. The sample carries 75,000 to 95,000 distinct CDR3 sequences, roughly a tenth recorded once.

Sequencing used PBMCs, obtained before treatment. The rearrangement links TRBV2 to TRBJ2-3; D possibly matches TRBD1 or TRBD2 (5 bases each). The receptor's source is a male donor with prostate cancer. CDR3 loop: CASRGRQFTDTQYF. CDR3 in DNA: TGTGCCAGCAGGGGACGACAGTTCACAGATACGCAGTATTTT. The variable domain in full, with the rest retrieved from reference TRBV2 and TRBJ2-3, is EPEVTQTPSHQVTQMGQEVILRCVPISNHLYFYWYRQILGQKVEFLVSFYNNEISEKSEIFDDQFSVERPDGSNFTLKIRSTKLEDSAMYFCASRGRQFTDTQYFGPGTRLTVL.